This T cell receptor (beta chain) is drawn from a study of T cell repertoires in cytomegalovirus infection. Study at large: Peptides in the study included HLA-C-restricted and HLA-B-restricted CMV epitopes. Public signatures in TCR beta pointed to CMV infection and matching HLA type.

General study findings and limits: Pooled public TCR beta family frequency picked out CMV carriers with the relevant HLA.

This clonotype was detected ten times or more. Its target is not known. Each CDR3 protein gets one entry after TCRdb re-called the reads with MiXCR. In the table there are approximately 110,000 distinct CDR3 sequences, under 55% of which are singletons. The V and J ends lost 4 bases and 2 bases respectively, with 17 bases between them. Looked up from germline, CDR1 is MNHEY and CDR2 is SVGEGT. There are 16 residues in the CDR3. This TCR was recovered from a human donor in good health (CMV status not recorded). Some clones in this sample may be carry-over from other donors' samples. This chain uses TRBV6-2 or TRBV6-3 with TRBJ2-5, with D possibly being TRBD2 (5 bases). Here the sequenced sample was CD8+ T cells from cultured PBMCs, taken from culture after CMV antigen stimulation. The CDR3: CASSSRDYGIQETQYF. DNA for the CDR3: TGTGCCAGCAGTTCCCGAGACTACGGGATACAAGAGACCCAGTACTTC.